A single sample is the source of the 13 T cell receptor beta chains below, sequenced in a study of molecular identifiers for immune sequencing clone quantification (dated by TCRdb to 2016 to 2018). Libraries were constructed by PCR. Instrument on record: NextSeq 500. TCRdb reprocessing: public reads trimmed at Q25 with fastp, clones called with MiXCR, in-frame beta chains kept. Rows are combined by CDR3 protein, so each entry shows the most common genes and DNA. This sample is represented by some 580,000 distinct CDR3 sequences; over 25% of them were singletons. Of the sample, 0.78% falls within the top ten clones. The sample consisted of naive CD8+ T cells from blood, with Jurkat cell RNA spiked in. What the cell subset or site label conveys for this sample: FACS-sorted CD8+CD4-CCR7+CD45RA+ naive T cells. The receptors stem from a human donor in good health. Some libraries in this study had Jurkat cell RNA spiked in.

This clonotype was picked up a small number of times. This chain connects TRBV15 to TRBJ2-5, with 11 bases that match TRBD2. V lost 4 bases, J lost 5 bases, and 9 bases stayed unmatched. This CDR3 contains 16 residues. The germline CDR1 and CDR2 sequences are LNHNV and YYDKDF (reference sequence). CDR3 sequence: CATSIGTSGHGETQYF. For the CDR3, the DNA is TGTGCCACCAGCATAGGGACTAGCGGCCACGGGGAGACCCAGTACTTC.

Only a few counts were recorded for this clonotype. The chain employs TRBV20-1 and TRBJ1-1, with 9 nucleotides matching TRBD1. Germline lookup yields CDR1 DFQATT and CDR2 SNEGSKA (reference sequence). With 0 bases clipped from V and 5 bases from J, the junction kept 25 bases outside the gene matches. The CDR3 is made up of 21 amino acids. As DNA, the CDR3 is TGCAGTGCTAGAGATCCAGGCCCGATGATCGGACAGGGGAACGGAGTGACTGAAGCTTTCTTT. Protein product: CSARDPGPMIGQGNGVTEAFF.

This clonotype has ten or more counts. CDR3 nucleotides: TGTGCCAGCAGCTTGGGCCAGGACTCCTACGAGCAGTACTTC. This encodes CASSLGQDSYEQYF. V is TRBV5-6 and J is TRBJ2-7; D ambiguous. Trimming removed 0 bases from V and 0 bases from J, with 7 bases in between. This CDR3 has 14 amino acids. Germline V lookup: CDR1 SGHDT, CDR2 YYEEEE.

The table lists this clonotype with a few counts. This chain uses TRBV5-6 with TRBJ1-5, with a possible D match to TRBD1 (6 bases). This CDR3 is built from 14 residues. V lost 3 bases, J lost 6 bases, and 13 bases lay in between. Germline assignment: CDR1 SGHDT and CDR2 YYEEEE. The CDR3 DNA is TGTGCCAGCAGCTCCTACAGGGACGGTCAGCCCCAGCATTTT. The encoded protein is CASSSYRDGQPQHF.

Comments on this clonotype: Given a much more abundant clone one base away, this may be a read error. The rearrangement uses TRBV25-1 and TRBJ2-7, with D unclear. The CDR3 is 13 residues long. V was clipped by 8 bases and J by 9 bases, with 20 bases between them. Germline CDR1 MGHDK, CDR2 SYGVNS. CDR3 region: CASALGITTGQYF. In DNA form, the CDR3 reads TGTGCCAGCGCCCTCGGTATTACGACGGGGCAGTACTTC.

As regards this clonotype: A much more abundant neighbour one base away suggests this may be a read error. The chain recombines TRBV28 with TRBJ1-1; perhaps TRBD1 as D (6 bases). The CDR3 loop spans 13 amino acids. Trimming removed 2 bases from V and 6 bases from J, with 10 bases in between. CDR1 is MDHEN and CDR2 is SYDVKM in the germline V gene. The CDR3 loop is CASSLQGTSEAFF. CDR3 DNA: TGTGCCAGCAGTTTACAGGGGACCTCTGAAGCTTTCTTT.

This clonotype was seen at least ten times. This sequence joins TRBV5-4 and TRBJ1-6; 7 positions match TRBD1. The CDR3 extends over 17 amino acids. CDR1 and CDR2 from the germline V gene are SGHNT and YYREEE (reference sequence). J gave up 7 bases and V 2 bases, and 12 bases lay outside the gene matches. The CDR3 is CASSFWSGARGNSPLHF. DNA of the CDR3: TGTGCCAGCAGCTTTTGGAGCGGGGCCAGGGGGAATTCACCCCTCCACTTT.

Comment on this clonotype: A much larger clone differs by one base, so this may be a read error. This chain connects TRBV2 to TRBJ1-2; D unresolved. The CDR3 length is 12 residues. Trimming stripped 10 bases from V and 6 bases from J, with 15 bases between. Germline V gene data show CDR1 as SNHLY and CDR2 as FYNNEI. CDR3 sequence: CATDKQGHGYTF. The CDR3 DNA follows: TGTGCCACTGACAAGCAAGGCCATGGCTACACCTTC.

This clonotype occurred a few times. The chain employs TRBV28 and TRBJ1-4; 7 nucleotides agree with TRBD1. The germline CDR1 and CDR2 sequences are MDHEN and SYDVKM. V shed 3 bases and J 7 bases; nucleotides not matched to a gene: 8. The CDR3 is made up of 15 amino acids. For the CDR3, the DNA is TGTGCCAGCAGTTTTCTTCAGGGGGATGGTGAAAAACTGTTTTTT. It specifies CASSFLQGDGEKLFF. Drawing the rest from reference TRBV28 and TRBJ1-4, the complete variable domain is DVKVTQSSRYLVKRTGEKVFLECVQDMDHENMFWYRQDPGLGLRLIYFSYDVKMKEKGDIPEGYSVSREKKERFSLILESASTNQTSMYLCASSFLQGDGEKLFFGSGTQLSVL.

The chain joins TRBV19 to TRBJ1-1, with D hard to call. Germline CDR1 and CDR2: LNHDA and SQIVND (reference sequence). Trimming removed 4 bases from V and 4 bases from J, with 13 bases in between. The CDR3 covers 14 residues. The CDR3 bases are TGTGCCAGTAGTAGCGGAGTGGGAGCCACTGAAGCTTTCTTT. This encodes CASSSGVGATEAFF. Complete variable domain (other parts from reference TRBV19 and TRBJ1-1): DGGITQSPKYLFRKEGQNVTLSCEQNLNHDAMYWYRQDPGQGLRLIYYSQIVNDFQKGDIAEGYSVSREKKESFPLTVTSAQKNPTAFYLCASSSGVGATEAFFGQGTRLTVV.

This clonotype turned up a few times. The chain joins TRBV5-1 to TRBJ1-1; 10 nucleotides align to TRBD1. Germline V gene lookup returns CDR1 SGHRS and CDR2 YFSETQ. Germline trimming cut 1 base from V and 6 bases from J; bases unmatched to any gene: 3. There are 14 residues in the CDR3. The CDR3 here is CASSLPGTGAEAFF. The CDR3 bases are TGCGCCAGCAGCTTGCCCGGGACAGGGGCTGAAGCTTTCTTT.

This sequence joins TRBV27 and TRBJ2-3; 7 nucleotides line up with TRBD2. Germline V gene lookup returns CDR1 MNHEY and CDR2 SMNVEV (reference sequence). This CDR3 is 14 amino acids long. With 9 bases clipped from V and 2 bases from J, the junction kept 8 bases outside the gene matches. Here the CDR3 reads CASTTSATTDTQYF. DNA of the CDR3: TGTGCCAGTACAACTAGCGCCACCACAGATACGCAGTATTTT.

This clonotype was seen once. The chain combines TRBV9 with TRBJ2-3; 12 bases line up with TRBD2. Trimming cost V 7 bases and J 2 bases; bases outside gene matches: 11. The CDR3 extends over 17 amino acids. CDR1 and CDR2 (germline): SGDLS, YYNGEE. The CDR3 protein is CASGMGLAGDITDTQYF. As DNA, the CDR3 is TGTGCCAGCGGCATGGGACTAGCGGGCGATATCACAGATACGCAGTATTTT.